Listed below are T cell receptor beta chains from one sample, sequenced in a study of blood T cell repertoires in COVID-19. Measured with immunoSEQ multiplex PCR; TCRdb has only the in-frame clones, and not every one. In the table there are 250,000 or so clones, roughly nine tenths of which are singletons. The sample was PBMCs or T cells enriched from blood (not recorded which). These TCRs come from a human donor in a cohort exposed to, infected with or recovered from COVID-19 (not recorded which). The donor label of this sample is uncertain. The CDR3 runs from the conserved cysteine through the conserved F or W. D genes are given only for firm matches. For some rows the clone size is stated as once, few or many, or as a class when expanded; others skip it.

v_call	d_call	j_call	clone_size	cdr3_aa	cdr3_nt
TRBV10-3	TRBD1	TRBJ1-1	-	CATETGLGTEAFF	TGTGCCACCGAGACAGGGTTAGGGACTGAAGCTTTCTTT
TRBV5-4	-	TRBJ1-3	-	CASSLGTGNTIYF	TGTGCCAGCAGCTTGGGTACTGGAAACACCATATATTTT
TRBV21-1	-	TRBJ2-3	-	CASSGGSTDTQYF	TGTGCCAGCAGTGGGGGCTCCACAGATACGCAGTATTTT
TRBV7-2	TRBD1	TRBJ2-5	few	CASTVGQSYQETQYF	TGTGCCAGCACCGTGGGACAGTCGTACCAAGAGACCCAGTACTTC
TRBV12-3/TRBV12-4	-	TRBJ1-2	-	CASSPPPRGYTF	TGTGCCAGCAGTCCCCCTCCCCGTGGCTACACCTTC
TRBV9	TRBD2	TRBJ2-5	-	CASSVGRTSGGEAETQYF	TGTGCCAGCAGCGTAGGTCGGACTAGCGGGGGGGAAGCTGAGACCCAGTACTTC
TRBV3-1/TRBV3-2	TRBD1	TRBJ1-1	-	CASSQEGQGGSEAFF	TGTGCCAGCAGCCAAGAGGGGCAGGGGGGCTCTGAAGCTTTCTTT
TRBV3-1/TRBV3-2	-	TRBJ1-2	-	CASSQEGPESNYGYTF	TGTGCCAGCAGCCAAGAAGGCCCGGAGTCCAACTATGGCTACACCTTC
TRBV5-4	TRBD1	TRBJ2-2	-	CASTWGTGNTGELFF	TGTGCCAGCACCTGGGGGACAGGGAACACCGGGGAGCTGTTTTTT
TRBV18	TRBD1	TRBJ2-5	once	CASSPGTGQETQYF	TGTGCCAGCTCACCAGGGACAGGTCAAGAGACCCAGTACTTC
TRBV18	TRBD2	TRBJ2-5	-	CASSTSGGAETQYF	TGTGCCAGCTCAACTAGCGGGGGGGCGGAGACCCAGTACTTC
TRBV18	TRBD2	TRBJ2-3	-	CASSPIVLAGKDTQYF	TGTGCCAGCTCACCTATTGTACTAGCGGGGAAAGATACGCAGTATTTT
TRBV9	TRBD1	TRBJ2-7	-	CASKRDSFSYEQYF	TGTGCCAGCAAGAGGGACAGTTTCTCCTACGAGCAGTACTTC
TRBV7-6	TRBD2	TRBJ2-1	once	CASSRSGGASYNEQFF	TGTGCCAGCAGCAGGAGCGGGGGGGCCTCCTACAATGAGCAGTTCTTC
TRBV4-1	TRBD2	TRBJ2-1	-	CASSQDGRGGHEQFF	TGCGCCAGCAGCCAAGATGGCCGGGGGGGCCATGAGCAGTTCTTC
TRBV5-1	TRBD1	TRBJ1-2	-	CASSMTGGAYGYTF	TGCGCCAGCAGCATGACAGGGGGCGCCTATGGCTACACCTTC
TRBV7-9	-	TRBJ1-1	-	CASSFGQGNTEAFF	TGTGCCAGCAGCTTCGGGCAGGGGAACACTGAAGCTTTCTTT
TRBV6-5	TRBD1	TRBJ2-7	-	CASSRTGEVNEQYF	TGTGCCAGCAGTCGTACAGGGGAAGTCAACGAGCAGTACTTC
TRBV10-3	-	TRBJ1-3	-	CAIRSGNTIYF	TGTGCCATCAGATCGGGAAACACCATATATTTT
TRBV4-1	-	TRBJ2-7	-	CASSQDSPVTYEQYF	TGCGCCAGCAGCCAAGATAGTCCGGTAACCTACGAGCAGTACTTC
TRBV7-3	-	TRBJ2-1	-	CASSGQVGEQFF	TGTGCCAGCAGTGGTCAGGTCGGTGAGCAGTTCTTC
TRBV6-5	-	TRBJ2-7	few	CASTSGGSSSEQYF	TGTGCCAGCACCTCGGGGGGCTCCTCTTCCGAGCAGTACTTC
TRBV3-1/TRBV3-2	-	TRBJ2-7	-	CASSQGRGEQYF	TGTGCCAGCAGCCAAGGTCGCGGGGAGCAGTACTTC
TRBV7-2	-	TRBJ1-1	once	CASSSTALNTEAFF	TGTGCCAGCAGCTCGACTGCCCTGAACACTGAAGCTTTCTTT
TRBV7-9	-	TRBJ1-5	-	CASSLGRLGSSNQPQHF	TGTGCCAGCAGCTTAGGACGTCTGGGCAGTAGCAATCAGCCCCAGCATTTT
TRBV6-5	-	TRBJ2-5	-	CASSYSWQQETQYF	TGTGCCAGCAGTTACTCGTGGCAGCAAGAGACCCAGTACTTC
TRBV6-4	-	TRBJ2-6	many	CASSDDSSGANVLTF	TGTGCCAGCAGTGACGACAGCTCTGGGGCCAACGTCCTGACTTTC
TRBV6-5	TRBD1	TRBJ2-7	once	CASSYGAGGRYEQYF	TGTGCCAGCAGTTACGGGGCAGGGGGCAGATACGAGCAGTACTTC
TRBV6-2/TRBV6-3	-	TRBJ1-5	-	CASTPRGSNQPQHF	TGTGCCAGCACCCCCCGGGGGAGCAATCAGCCCCAGCATTTT
TRBV15	-	TRBJ1-1	-	CATSTRDLNTEAFF	TGTGCCACCAGCACTCGGGACTTGAACACTGAAGCTTTCTTT
TRBV11-2	-	TRBJ1-2	once	CASSGRWNYGYTF	TGTGCCAGCTCGGGGAGGTGGAACTATGGCTACACCTTC
TRBV28	TRBD1	TRBJ1-1	-	CASSFGDSEAFF	TGTGCCAGCAGTTTCGGGGACAGTGAAGCTTTCTTT
TRBV12-3/TRBV12-4	TRBD1	TRBJ1-1	-	CASRGQGYAEAFF	TGTGCCAGCAGGGGACAGGGATACGCTGAAGCTTTCTTT
TRBV30	TRBD1	TRBJ1-3	-	CAWQTGNSGNTIYF	TGTGCCTGGCAGACAGGGAACTCTGGAAACACCATATATTTT
TRBV9	TRBD1	TRBJ1-1	-	CASSASGGEAFF	TGTGCCAGCAGCGCATCAGGGGGCGAAGCTTTCTTT
TRBV25-1	-	TRBJ2-5	-	CASGGNGQRETQYF	TGTGCCAGCGGGGGTAACGGACAGAGAGAGACCCAGTACTTC
TRBV5-4	TRBD1	TRBJ1-2	-	CASRTIRDRGLYGYTF	TGTGCCAGCAGGACTATCCGGGACAGGGGGCTCTATGGCTACACCTTC
TRBV12-5	TRBD1	TRBJ1-5	-	CASGLVLGQGGQPQHF	TGTGCTAGTGGTTTGGTACTGGGACAGGGTGGCCAGCCCCAGCATTTT
TRBV5-6	-	TRBJ2-2	-	CASSIPRATNTGELFF	TGTGCCAGCAGCATCCCGAGGGCCACAAACACCGGGGAGCTGTTTTTT
TRBV7-9	TRBD1	TRBJ1-2	-	CASSPRTGDTNYGYTF	TGTGCCAGCAGCCCGAGGACAGGAGATACTAACTATGGCTACACCTTC
TRBV10-2	TRBD1	TRBJ2-6	once	CASTRQGIGGANVLTF	TGCGCCAGCACCCGACAGGGGATAGGTGGGGCCAACGTCCTGACTTTC
TRBV6-4	TRBD1	TRBJ1-6	-	CASREGAVDSPLHF	TGTGCCAGCCGAGAGGGGGCGGTGGATTCACCCCTCCACTTT
TRBV7-8	TRBD1	TRBJ1-5	-	CASSLAPGQGSVQPQHF	TGTGCCAGCAGCTTAGCACCGGGACAGGGGTCGGTTCAGCCCCAGCATTTT
TRBV28	-	TRBJ1-3	-	CASRGAGTYSDGNTIYF	TGTGCCAGCAGAGGCGCGGGTACTTATTCGGACGGAAACACCATATATTTT
TRBV5-6	-	TRBJ2-3	-	CASSLSGGVTDTQYF	TGTGCCAGCAGCTTGAGTGGCGGGGTCACAGATACGCAGTATTTT
TRBV7-8	TRBD1	TRBJ1-1	-	CASIERRQGVYTEAFF	TGTGCCAGCATCGAGAGGAGACAGGGAGTTTACACTGAAGCTTTCTTT